This passage covers 10 T cell receptor beta chains from one sample sequenced in a study of glioma-infiltrating T cells. Using RNA template, CDR3s of TCR alpha and beta were amplified with iRepertoire arm-PCR. TCRdb reprocessed the multiplex PCR reads with MiXCR, giving one entry per CDR3 protein. The sample records more than 350,000 distinct CDR3 sequences, roughly 41% being singletons. Material for sequencing was glioma tissue, nonneoplastic brain tissue, or PBMCs (not recorded which). These TCRs come from a human donor with low-grade glioma or glioblastoma, undergoing nonglioma brain surgery, or in good health (not recorded which).

For this clonotype: A single base separates this from a much larger clone, so it may be a read error. The genes are TRBV20-1 and TRBJ2-7, with D maybe TRBD1 (5 bases). V was pared by 3 bases and J by 2 bases, with 14 bases between. The CDR3 has 14 residues. CDR1 DFQATT and CDR2 SNEGSKA come from the germline V gene (reference sequence). The CDR3 region is CSARSKGFAYEQYF. CDR3 bases: TGCAGTGCTAGGTCGAAGGGGTTCGCCTACGAGCAGTACTTC.

This clonotype was picked up many times. The chain has TRBV20-1 and TRBJ2-1; 10 nucleotides line up with TRBD2. CDR3 length equals 14 residues. CDR1 and CDR2 from the germline V gene are DFQATT and SNEGSKA (reference sequence). The J segment lost 7 bases and the V segment lost 1 base, leaving 4 bases of the junction unmatched. The CDR3 bases are TGCAGTGCTAGAGCCGAACTAGCGGGGAATGAGCAGTTCTTC. As protein: CSARAELAGNEQFF.

A word on this clonotype: This may stem from a read error, because a much larger clone lies one nucleotide away. V and J are TRBV27 and TRBJ2-7; D possibly corresponds to TRBD1 (5 bases). The length of the CDR3 is 15 residues. Germline V gives CDR1 MNHEY, CDR2 SMNVEV (reference sequence). V shed 0 bases and J shed 0 bases, with 9 bases lying between them. CDR3 in amino acids: CASSLSGLLSYEQYF. CDR3 DNA sequence: TGTGCCAGCAGTTTATCGGGGCTCCTCTCCTACGAGCAGTACTTC.

This clonotype was counted many times. The chain has TRBV7-2 and TRBJ1-1; TRBD1 might be the D (5 bases). The CDR3 extends over 14 amino acids. V lost 5 bases and J lost 1, with 11 bases in between. CDR1 is SGHTA and CDR2 is FQGNSA in the germline V gene. CDR3 amino acids: CASSPGLRNTEAFF. The CDR3 nucleotides read TGTGCCAGCAGCCCGGGACTGCGGAACACTGAAGCTTTCTTT.

This clonotype was detected many times. The rearrangement links TRBV6-2 or TRBV6-3 to TRBJ2-3, with TRBD2 matching 9 bases. This CDR3 contains 18 residues. Per the germline V gene, CDR1 is MNHEY and CDR2 is SVGEGT. The junction had 12 bases not matched to a gene; V was cut back by 0 bases and J by 5 bases. The CDR3 reads CASSYSTSGLEVLDTQYF. The CDR3 nucleotides are TGTGCCAGCAGTTACTCGACTAGCGGCCTAGAAGTGCTAGATACGCAGTATTTT.

Notes on this clonotype: Given a much more abundant clone one base away, this may be a read error. CDR3 amino acids: CASIQKVEYTQYF. DNA of the CDR3: TGCGCCAGCATCCAAAAGGTCGAGTATACGCAGTATTTT. The genes are TRBV4-1 and TRBJ2-3; D ambiguous. Germline V CDR1 and CDR2: MGHRA, YSYEKL. The CDR3 covers 13 residues.

Points on this clonotype: One end of the junction is discordant with germline, which a read error may explain. The gene calls are TRBV28 and TRBJ2-3; D not certain. The CDR3 spans 14 residues. In germline, CDR1 is MDHEN, CDR2 SYDVKM. The CDR3 loop is CASSPFVSTNTQYF. The CDR3 DNA follows: TGTGCCAGCAGCCCCTTCGTAAGCACAAATACGCAGTATTTT.

Regarding this clonotype: Germline and junction disagree at one end, which may indicate a read error. The V call is TRBV7-2, the J call TRBJ2-3; 7 bases match TRBD2. Looked up from germline, CDR1 is SGHTA and CDR2 is FQGNSA. This CDR3 has 15 amino acids. In nucleotides, the CDR3 is TGTTCCAGCAGCTCCCCCTGCGGGAGTGGAGATACGCAGTATTTT. Residues: CSSSSPCGSGDTQYF.

This clonotype was picked up many times. The rearrangement uses TRBV27 and TRBJ2-1; TRBD1 matches 7 bases. The germline gives CDR1 MNHEY, CDR2 SMNVEV (reference sequence). V was clipped by 5 bases and J by 9 bases; unmatched bases: 16. This CDR3 spans 16 amino acids. Here the CDR3 DNA reads TGTGCCAGCAGTGTGGGGACAGTACACTTGGGCGGTGAGCAGTTCTTC. As protein: CASSVGTVHLGGEQFF.

The V call is TRBV6-1, the J call TRBJ2-7; D perhaps matches TRBD2 (5 bases). The V and J ends lost 5 bases and 7 bases respectively, with 18 bases between them. CDR3 length equals 14 residues. Germline CDR1 is MNHNS and CDR2 is SASEGT. The CDR3 sequence is CASSPKDGTGEQYF. CDR3 nucleotides: TGTGCCAGCAGTCCCAAGGACGGTACGGGGGAGCAGTACTTC.